The next 5 T cell receptor beta chains were all read from a single sample in a study of tumor-infiltrating lymphocytes in localized non-small cell lung cancer. The table came from immunoSEQ multiplex PCR; TCRdb's copy has only in-frame clones and leaves some out. The sample contains approximately 10,000 clones, 70% to 75% of which appear only once. Source material: lung tumor tissue. These receptor sequences come from a human donor with non-small cell lung cancer.

The chain couples TRBV5-6 to TRBJ2-6; D not resolved. The germline V gene has CDR1 SGHDT and CDR2 YYEEEE. This CDR3 region has 14 residues. V was pared by 2 bases and J by 2 bases, with 5 bases between. The CDR3 is CASSFSAGANVLTF. CDR3 in DNA: TGTGCCAGCAGCTTCTCCGCTGGGGCCAACGTCCTGACTTTC.

The V call is TRBV28, the J call TRBJ2-2; 12 bases fit TRBD2. Germline CDR1 and CDR2: MDHEN and SYDVKM. Unmatched junction bases numbered 1, after V lost 5 bases and J lost 0 bases. The CDR3 spans 16 residues. The CDR3 region has the DNA TGTGCCAGCAGTCTAGCGGGGGGGCCGAACACCGGGGAGCTGTTTTTT. This translates into CASSLAGGPNTGELFF.

The chain couples TRBV27 to TRBJ1-2; 8 nucleotides agree with TRBD1. The CDR3 loop spans 17 amino acids. Per the germline V gene, CDR1 is MNHEY and CDR2 is SMNVEV (reference sequence). V shed 2 bases and J 6 bases; nucleotides not matched to a gene: 14. CDR3 DNA sequence: TGTGCCAGCAGTTTAAGTGGTGACAGGGGCCGTTGGGATGGCTACACCTTC. Its translation is CASSLSGDRGRWDGYTF.

This clone showed up just a few times. The chain recombines TRBV6-5 with TRBJ2-7; D tentatively reads TRBD1 or TRBD2 (6 bases each). The CDR3 runs 15 residues. V was pared by 2 bases and J by 2 bases, with 13 bases between. Per the germline V gene, CDR1 is MNHEY and CDR2 is SVGAGI. CDR3 nucleotides: TGTGCCAGCAGTTACCGAGAGGGGGGCACCTACGAGCAGTACTTC. Its protein is CASSYREGGTYEQYF.

This chain joins TRBV5-5 and TRBJ2-7, with TRBD2 identical over 8 bases. This CDR3 has 15 residues. The trim removed 4 bases at V and 3 bases at J, leaving 9 bases unmatched. CDR1 is SGHKS, CDR2 YYEKEE, per germline (reference sequence). The CDR3 here is CASSRGGRDLYEQYF. The DNA of the CDR3 is TGTGCCAGCAGCCGGGGGGGACGGGACCTCTACGAGCAGTACTTC.